Listed below are T cell receptor beta chains from one sample, sequenced in a study of shared clonotypes between healthy human individuals. Profiling relied on immunoSEQ multiplex PCR, and the TCRdb table lists in-frame clones only, not all of them. The repertoire has approximately 1,000,000 clones, roughly 77% of them found once; the top ten carry roughly 0.82%. The material sequenced was memory CD4+ T cells from PBMCs. The receptor set was obtained from a man between 18 and 29 years old in good health. Some clones in this sample may be carry-over from other donors' samples. The CDR3 runs from the conserved cysteine through the conserved F or W. Each record gives: V gene, D gene, clone size, J gene, CDR3 protein, CDR3 DNA. The D gene is left open where the match is weak. Part of the rows lack a size; the others show once, few, many or a class for expanded clones.

V gene: TRBV5-1; D gene: -; clone size: -; J gene: TRBJ1-5; CDR3 protein: CASSRASNQPQHF; CDR3 DNA: TGCGCCAGCTCTCGGGCTAGCAATCAGCCCCAGCATTTT
V gene: TRBV11-3; D gene: -; clone size: -; J gene: TRBJ2-1; CDR3 protein: CASSLDVSVQNEQFF; CDR3 DNA: TGTGCCAGCAGCTTAGATGTTTCGGTCCAAAATGAGCAGTTCTTC
V gene: TRBV28; D gene: -; clone size: once; J gene: TRBJ2-5; CDR3 protein: CASSLFGGGETQYF; CDR3 DNA: TGTGCCAGCAGTTTATTTGGGGGTGGCGAGACCCAGTACTTC
V gene: TRBV30; D gene: TRBD2; clone size: -; J gene: TRBJ2-7; CDR3 protein: CAWSVTSGWSYEQYF; CDR3 DNA: TGTGCCTGGAGTGTAACTAGCGGGTGGTCCTACGAGCAGTACTTC
V gene: TRBV29-1; D gene: -; clone size: -; J gene: TRBJ2-2; CDR3 protein: CSVGRGRTGELFF; CDR3 DNA: TGCAGCGTTGGGAGGGGGCGGACCGGGGAGCTGTTTTTT
V gene: TRBV4-1; D gene: -; clone size: -; J gene: TRBJ2-3; CDR3 protein: CASSQVGTADTQYF; CDR3 DNA: TGCGCCAGCAGCCAAGTGGGGACTGCGGATACGCAGTATTTT
V gene: TRBV7-9; D gene: TRBD1; clone size: -; J gene: TRBJ1-4; CDR3 protein: CASSPRQGAEEKLFF; CDR3 DNA: TGTGCCAGCAGCCCCCGACAGGGGGCGGAAGAAAAACTGTTTTTT
V gene: TRBV7-9; D gene: TRBD2; clone size: -; J gene: TRBJ2-5; CDR3 protein: CASSLPLTSGGLKETQYF; CDR3 DNA: TGTGCCAGCAGCTTACCCCTAACTAGCGGGGGACTCAAAGAGACCCAGTACTTC
V gene: TRBV9; D gene: -; clone size: -; J gene: TRBJ2-2; CDR3 protein: CASEPYGGVAGELFF; CDR3 DNA: TGTGCCAGCGAACCCTATGGGGGAGTGGCCGGGGAGCTGTTTTTT
V gene: TRBV10-3; D gene: TRBD1; clone size: -; J gene: TRBJ1-2; CDR3 protein: CAISESPYGTGDGYTF; CDR3 DNA: TGTGCCATCAGTGAGTCGCCTTACGGGACAGGGGACGGCTACACCTTC
V gene: TRBV7-9; D gene: -; clone size: -; J gene: TRBJ2-5; CDR3 protein: CASSLGGLETQYF; CDR3 DNA: TGTGCCAGCAGCTTGGGGGGATTGGAGACCCAGTACTTC
V gene: TRBV28; D gene: -; clone size: -; J gene: TRBJ1-1; CDR3 protein: CASPATGSEAFF; CDR3 DNA: TGTGCCAGCCCGGCTACAGGTTCTGAAGCTTTCTTT
V gene: TRBV28; D gene: -; clone size: -; J gene: TRBJ2-2; CDR3 protein: CASSLYGHTVPGELFF; CDR3 DNA: TGTGCCAGCAGTTTATATGGCCACACTGTACCGGGGGAGCTGTTTTTT
V gene: TRBV6-1; D gene: -; clone size: -; J gene: TRBJ2-7; CDR3 protein: CASSEAGSQYF; CDR3 DNA: TGTGCCAGCAGTGAAGCGGGGTCGCAGTACTTC
V gene: TRBV7-9; D gene: -; clone size: many; J gene: TRBJ1-4; CDR3 protein: CASSPRRATNEKLFF; CDR3 DNA: TGTGCCAGCAGCCCACGTCGTGCAACTAATGAAAAACTGTTTTTT
V gene: TRBV5-4; D gene: TRBD1; clone size: -; J gene: TRBJ1-2; CDR3 protein: CASSSRDRGPTWGYTF; CDR3 DNA: TGTGCCAGCAGCAGCCGGGACAGGGGGCCCACTTGGGGCTACACCTTC
V gene: TRBV27; D gene: -; clone size: -; J gene: TRBJ2-6; CDR3 protein: CASSWKYSGANVLTF; CDR3 DNA: TGTGCCAGCAGTTGGAAATACTCTGGGGCCAACGTCCTGACTTTC
V gene: TRBV6-1; D gene: -; clone size: -; J gene: TRBJ2-5; CDR3 protein: CASRQIQYFSVTQYF; CDR3 DNA: TGTGCCAGCAGGCAAATACAGTATTTTTCGGTAACCCAGTACTTC
V gene: TRBV7-2; D gene: -; clone size: -; J gene: TRBJ2-1; CDR3 protein: CASSLSRFPLNEQFF; CDR3 DNA: TGTGCCAGCAGCCTATCCCGGTTCCCCCTGAATGAGCAGTTCTTC
V gene: TRBV27; D gene: -; clone size: -; J gene: TRBJ2-7; CDR3 protein: CASSSPRRRLGEQYF; CDR3 DNA: TGTGCCAGCAGTTCCCCGCGACGGCGGTTGGGCGAGCAGTACTTC
V gene: TRBV28; D gene: -; clone size: -; J gene: TRBJ1-5; CDR3 protein: CASSWFRDNQPQHF; CDR3 DNA: TGTGCCAGCAGTTGGTTCAGGGACAATCAGCCCCAGCATTTT
V gene: TRBV5-1; D gene: -; clone size: few; J gene: TRBJ2-2; CDR3 protein: CASSLLTPNTGELFF; CDR3 DNA: TGCGCCAGCAGCTTGCTGACACCGAACACCGGGGAGCTGTTTTTT
V gene: TRBV4-1; D gene: -; clone size: -; J gene: TRBJ2-1; CDR3 protein: CASSQVVAYNEQFF; CDR3 DNA: TGCGCCAGCAGCCAAGTAGTGGCCTACAATGAGCAGTTCTTC
V gene: TRBV7-3; D gene: -; clone size: few; J gene: TRBJ2-2; CDR3 protein: CASSPERAGELFF; CDR3 DNA: TGTGCCAGCAGCCCCGAACGGGCCGGGGAGCTGTTTTTT
V gene: TRBV7-2; D gene: -; clone size: -; J gene: TRBJ2-2; CDR3 protein: CASSLGGVRELFF; CDR3 DNA: TGTGCCAGCAGCTTAGGGGGCGTCCGGGAGCTGTTTTTT
V gene: TRBV9; D gene: -; clone size: -; J gene: TRBJ1-5; CDR3 protein: CASSPNPGYESPLHF; CDR3 DNA: TGTGCCAGCAGCCCAAACCCAGGTTACGAAAGCCCTTTGCATTTT
V gene: TRBV7-9; D gene: TRBD1; clone size: few; J gene: TRBJ2-1; CDR3 protein: CASSRGTGGDDEQFF; CDR3 DNA: TGTGCCAGCAGCAGGGGGACAGGGGGCGACGATGAGCAGTTCTTC